These 27 T cell receptor beta chains were all obtained from the same sample, sequenced in a study of blood T cell repertoires in COVID-19. Measured with immunoSEQ multiplex PCR; TCRdb has only the in-frame clones, and not every one. Here the sample spans about 280,000 clones, roughly 87% being singletons. The specimen was peripheral blood. The origin of the receptors is a woman between 50 and 59 years old who had recovered from COVID-19.

The gene calls are TRBV6-5 and TRBJ1-1; 8 nucleotides match TRBD1. Unmatched junction bases numbered 6, after V lost 6 bases and J lost 0 bases. There are 15 residues in the CDR3. Germline values: CDR1 MNHEY, CDR2 SVGAGI. The CDR3 spells CASRPLTGVNTEAFF. Written as DNA, the CDR3 is TGTGCCAGCAGGCCATTGACAGGGGTGAACACTGAAGCTTTCTTT.

The V and J genes are TRBV10-2 and TRBJ1-2; possibly TRBD1 for D (6 bases). Germline-derived CDR1 and CDR2 are WSHSY and SAAADI. Trimming removed 10 bases at V and 7 bases at J, with 19 bases between. The CDR3 sequence is 13 residues long. CDR3 amino acids: CATGPAGDGGYTF. The DNA of the CDR3 is TGCGCCACCGGTCCGGCAGGGGATGGTGGCTACACCTTC.

The chain recombines TRBV5-5 with TRBJ1-2; TRBD1 might be the D (5 bases). This CDR3 spans 16 amino acids. Looked up from germline, CDR1 is SGHKS and CDR2 is YYEKEE (reference sequence). Trimming pared 0 bases from V and 6 bases from J, leaving 18 bases between. This chain's CDR3 is CASSLDDFGRADGYTF. CDR3 bases: TGTGCCAGCAGCTTGGATGATTTCGGCAGGGCGGATGGCTACACCTTC.

The rearrangement uses TRBV11-2 and TRBJ2-7; 10 bases are a match to TRBD1. The V and J ends lost 1 base and 1 base, in that order; junction bases with no gene match: 7. Germline V lookup: CDR1 SGHAT, CDR2 FQNNGV. The CDR3 runs to 17 residues. Here the CDR3 reads CASSLAYGTGDSYEQYF. The CDR3 DNA is TGTGCCAGCAGCTTAGCTTACGGGACAGGGGATTCCTACGAGCAGTACTTC. Together with reference TRBV11-2 and TRBJ2-7, the CDR3 gives the full variable domain: EAGVAQSPRYKIIEKRQSVAFWCNPISGHATLYWYQQILGQGPKLLIQFQNNGVVDDSQLPKDRFSAERLKGVDSTLKIQPAKLEDSAVYLCASSLAYGTGDSYEQYFGPGTRLTVT.

The V call is TRBV3-1 (or the pseudogene TRBV3-2), the J call TRBJ1-2; no clear D. The CDR3 loop spans 13 amino acids. The germline V gene encodes CDR1 LGHDT and CDR2 YNNKEL (reference sequence). The V gene lost 0 bases and the J gene lost 3 bases, with 5 bases spanning the gap. CDR3 loop: CASSQDSYYGYTF. The CDR3 DNA follows: TGTGCCAGCAGCCAAGACAGTTACTATGGCTACACCTTC.

This clone was seen a handful of times. The chain combines TRBV11-1 with TRBJ1-5; D may be TRBD1 (5 bases). Between the trimmed V and J ends, which lost 5 bases and 4 bases, there was a span of 12 bases. The CDR3 runs 14 residues. Germline lookup yields CDR1 SGHAT and CDR2 FQDESV (reference sequence). CDR3 loop: CASSLSGWNQPQHF. CDR3 DNA: TGTGCCAGCAGCCTATCAGGGTGGAATCAGCCCCAGCATTTT.

V is TRBV29-1 and J is TRBJ1-2; 8 positions match TRBD1. Germline V gives CDR1 SQVTM, CDR2 ANQGSEA. With V trimmed by 6 bases and J by 7 bases, 10 bases remained unmatched. CDR3 size: 13 residues. The CDR3 protein is CSVVQGAVRGYTF. DNA for the CDR3: TGCAGCGTCGTTCAGGGGGCCGTACGTGGCTACACCTTC.

The V gene is TRBV28, the J gene TRBJ1-2, with D possibly being TRBD1 (6 bases). The CDR3 contains 17 residues. Germline CDR1 is MDHEN and CDR2 is SYDVKM. The germline V and J ends were trimmed by 5 bases and 1 base, with 20 bases remaining between them. CDR3 DNA sequence: TGTGCCAGCAGTCCACCCATCATTCGGACAGTTAACTATGGCTACACCTTC. It specifies CASSPPIIRTVNYGYTF.

The gene calls are TRBV7-2 and TRBJ2-7; TRBD1 agrees at 8 bases. The V gene's germline CDR1 is SGHTA and CDR2 FQGNSA. The CDR3 sequence is 14 residues long. Trimming at V came to 5 bases and at J to 2 bases, leaving 5 bases not matched to a gene. Written as DNA, the CDR3 is TGTGCCAGCAGCCCAGACAGGGGCACCTACGAGCAGTACTTC. It yields the protein CASSPDRGTYEQYF.

This chain links TRBV6-1 with TRBJ1-4, with D perhaps TRBD1 (5 bases). Trimming stripped 0 bases from V and 5 bases from J, with 10 bases between. The CDR3 has 15 residues. CDR1 MNHNS and CDR2 SASEGT come from the germline V gene. The CDR3 sequence: CASSEARQINEKLFF. CDR3 bases: TGTGCCAGCAGTGAAGCGAGACAGATCAATGAAAAACTGTTTTTT.

This chain links TRBV30 with TRBJ1-4; 7 bases match TRBD1. Germline trimming cut 6 bases from V and 8 bases from J; bases unmatched to any gene: 6. The CDR3 length is 12 residues. CDR1 is GTSNPN and CDR2 is SVGIG in the germline V gene (reference sequence). This CDR3 reads CACDRVHEKLFF. The CDR3 DNA follows: TGTGCCTGCGACAGGGTACACGAAAAACTGTTTTTT.

This clone was observed a handful of times. The rearrangement uses TRBV4-1 and TRBJ1-3; 9 bases map to TRBD1. This CDR3 region has 17 residues. Germline CDR1 MGHRA, CDR2 YSYEKL. The V gene end was trimmed by 3 bases and the J gene end by 0 bases; junction bases not matched to a gene: 6. The CDR3 region is CASSQGDRAFSGNTIYF. The CDR3 DNA reads TGCGCCAGCAGCCAGGGGGACAGGGCCTTCTCTGGAAACACCATATATTTT.

This chain's CDR3 is CAWSVWEGRAETQYF. DNA for the CDR3: TGTGCCTGGAGTGTATGGGAGGGGAGGGCAGAGACCCAGTACTTC. The chain couples TRBV30 to TRBJ2-5, with 7 positions matching TRBD2. Unmatched junction bases numbered 8, after V lost 0 bases and J lost 4 bases. Germline V CDR1 and CDR2: GTSNPN, SVGIG (reference sequence). The CDR3 totals 15 residues.

This chain connects TRBV11-2 to TRBJ2-6, with D possibly being TRBD2 (5 bases). The V end was cut by 2 bases, the J end by 8 bases, with 19 bases between. The CDR3 loop spans 17 amino acids. CDR1 and CDR2 from the germline V gene are SGHAT and FQNNGV. CDR3 coding DNA: TGTGCCAGCAGCTTAAATATCAGGACTCTGGGCACCAACGTCCTGACTTTC. Translating it yields CASSLNIRTLGTNVLTF.

The rearrangement links TRBV9 to TRBJ1-6, with 7 bases identical to TRBD1. Trimming at V came to 4 bases and at J to 7 bases, leaving 8 bases not matched to a gene. Germline V gene lookup returns CDR1 SGDLS and CDR2 YYNGEE. This CDR3 contains 15 residues. CDR3 protein: CASSPPRGPNSPLHF. The CDR3 DNA sequence: TGTGCCAGCAGCCCACCAAGGGGGCCCAATTCACCCCTCCACTTT.

The chain couples TRBV10-3 to TRBJ2-5, with 8 bases identical to TRBD1. The CDR3 is 15 residues long. Germline loops: CDR1 ENHRY, CDR2 SYGVKD. V dropped 6 bases and J dropped 4; count of bases not matched to a gene: 10. For the CDR3, the DNA is TGTGCCATCAGGGCGACAGGGGCGCGGATAGAGACCCAGTACTTC. Encoded protein: CAIRATGARIETQYF.

The V call is TRBV7-2, the J call TRBJ1-2; D might be TRBD1 (6 bases). This CDR3 is 17 amino acids long. Trimming stripped 1 base from V and 8 bases from J, with 23 bases between. The germline gives CDR1 SGHTA, CDR2 FQGNSA. CDR3 DNA sequence: TGTGCCAGCAGCTTAGAACAGGGTTTTTCCTCGATGTTAGGCTACACCTTC. Protein: CASSLEQGFSSMLGYTF.

The chain carries TRBV30 and TRBJ2-1; TRBD1 might be the D (5 bases). Looked up from germline, CDR1 is GTSNPN and CDR2 is SVGIG (reference sequence). Trimming took 4 bases from V and 9 from J, leaving 16 bases between them. The CDR3 has 13 amino acids. CDR3 sequence reads: CAWKGVGWGEQFF. CDR3 coding DNA: TGTGCCTGGAAAGGGGTCGGGTGGGGTGAGCAGTTCTTC.

The chain links TRBV2 to TRBJ2-7, with D perhaps matching TRBD1 (5 bases). Trimming cost V 6 bases and J 3 bases, with 9 bases left between them. Germline assignment: CDR1 SNHLY and CDR2 FYNNEI. The CDR3 is 12 residues long. CDR3 in amino acids: CASSATGYEQYF. The DNA of the CDR3 is TGTGCCAGCAGCGCAACAGGCTACGAGCAGTACTTC.

The rearrangement uses TRBV11-3 and TRBJ2-5, with D perhaps matching TRBD1 (6 bases). The CDR3 spans 15 residues. V was pared by 1 base and J by 1 base, with 10 bases between. Germline CDR1 is SGHNT and CDR2 is YENEEA. The CDR3 region has the DNA TGTGCCAGCAGCTTAGGAGGCAGGGGCCAAGAGACCCAGTACTTC. The encoded protein is CASSLGGRGQETQYF.

The chain is built from TRBV5-1 and TRBJ2-7; 9 nucleotides line up with TRBD1. The germline gives CDR1 SGHRS, CDR2 YFSETQ. V was pared by 3 bases and J by 7 bases, with 11 bases of the junction left unmatched. The CDR3 loop spans 15 amino acids. CDR3 nucleotide sequence: TGCGCCAGCAGCTCCGGGAGTGGGACAGGGTCTGAGCAGTACTTC. Its translation: CASSSGSGTGSEQYF. Together with reference TRBV5-1 and TRBJ2-7, the CDR3 gives the full variable domain: KAGVTQTPRYLIKTRGQQVTLSCSPISGHRSVSWYQQTPGQGLQFLFEYFSETQRNKGNFPGRFSGRQFSNSRSEMNVSTLELGDSALYLCASSSGSGTGSEQYFGPGTRLTVT.

This clone was observed a few times. The J gene is TRBJ2-1, the V gene TRBV6-2 or TRBV6-3; D remains unclear. V was cut by 0 bases and J by 7 bases, with 7 bases left in between. The CDR3 runs to 13 residues. Germline lookup yields CDR1 MNHEY and CDR2 SVGEGT. CDR3: CASSYSPANEQFF. The CDR3 region has the DNA TGTGCCAGCAGTTACTCCCCCGCGAATGAGCAGTTCTTC.

V is TRBV21-1 and J is TRBJ1-2; the D call TRBD1 from the table was never checked on the DNA. TRBV21-1 counts as a pseudogene. This CDR3 region has 15 residues. The CDR3 DNA is TGTGCCAGCAGCACGCGGAAGAAAGGGGGCCATGGCTACACCTTC. It encodes CASSTRKKGGHGYTF.

The rearrangement links TRBV7-9 to TRBJ1-1; possibly TRBD1 for D (5 bases). Germline V gene sequence: CDR1 SEHNR, CDR2 FQNEAQ (reference sequence). The length of the CDR3 is 16 residues. The germline V and J ends were trimmed by 6 bases and 1 base, with 18 bases remaining between them. The CDR3 DNA is TGTGCCAGCAGGCCCTCGGCAGGCGGGACGAACACTGAAGCTTTCTTT. Translated: CASRPSAGGTNTEAFF.

The chain has TRBV7-2 and TRBJ1-2; 9 positions match TRBD1. The V gene's germline CDR1 is SGHTA and CDR2 FQGNSA. CDR3 length: 14 residues. The CDR3 spells CVGDRAGGGYGYTF. The CDR3 DNA follows: TGTGTCGGGGACAGGGCTGGAGGGGGCTATGGCTACACCTTC.

The J gene is TRBJ2-3, the V gene TRBV27, with 7 bases that match TRBD1. The length of the CDR3 is 18 residues. The V gene end was trimmed by 2 bases and the J gene end by 0 bases; junction bases not matched to a gene: 11. The germline V gene has CDR1 MNHEY and CDR2 SMNVEV (reference sequence). CDR3 coding DNA: TGTGCCAGCAGTTTAAAAGGGGGCAGAGTGACTAGCACAGATACGCAGTATTTT. It translates to CASSLKGGRVTSTDTQYF.

Worth noting for this clone: The identical CDR3 is also encoded by other nucleotide sequences in the sample. The rearrangement uses TRBV11-2 and TRBJ1-1; a possible D gene is TRBD1 (6 bases). The CDR3 runs to 13 residues. Germline-derived CDR1 and CDR2 are SGHAT and FQNNGV. V was clipped by 3 bases and J by 3 bases, with 8 bases between them. The CDR3 nucleotides read TGTGCCAGCAGCTTGGACAGAGACACTGAAGCTTTCTTT. It specifies CASSLDRDTEAFF.